This is a list of T cell receptor beta chains from one sample in a study of shared clonotypes between healthy human individuals. Using immunoSEQ multiplex PCR, the repertoire was profiled, and TCRdb retains in-frame clones only, with some absent. The table shows some 2 million clones, with approximately 94% occurring only once. The sample comprised naive CD8+ T cells sorted from blood. These receptors originate from a man younger than 30 in good health. CDR3s leave out the opening cysteine and the closing phenylalanine or tryptophan.

TRBV2,TRBJ2-2,ASSESAGMTNTGELF
TRBV7-9,TRBJ2-2,ASSSRLAGTTGELF
TRBV28,TRBJ2-7,ASSLTGYEQY
TRBV30,TRBJ1-5,AWSVLGQPQH
TRBV19,TRBJ2-1,ASSIPFSGLGNEQF
TRBV29-1,TRBJ2-1,SVEEHAGGYNEQF
TRBV2,TRBJ2-7,ASSYTGTGAYEQY
TRBV7-9,TRBJ2-2,ASSTTGDTGELF
TRBV2,TRBJ1-4,ASSVDSNEKLF
TRBV6-1,TRBJ1-5,ASSDPMGSTQPQH
TRBV6-5,TRBJ2-7,ASSYSGQGKYEQY
TRBV14,TRBJ2-7,ASSRDSLTYEQY
TRBV6-1,TRBJ1-2,ASSEWGDCT
TRBV30,TRBJ2-7,AWSVLGEDEQY
TRBV19,TRBJ2-7,ASSPSGTGLLEQY
TRBV11-2,TRBJ1-1,ASSSLSAEAF
TRBV12-5,TRBJ1-2,ASGLGSGTGVGYT
TRBV7-9,TRBJ2-2,ASSPMGGAGTGELF
TRBV11-2,TRBJ2-3,ASSLDLTSGTDTQY
TRBV9,TRBJ2-7,ASSVEGNDEQY
TRBV4-3,TRBJ2-7,ASSQVWGTTYEQY
TRBV27,TRBJ2-3,ASSLGTDTQY
TRBV27,TRBJ2-1,ASSPPRWNEQF